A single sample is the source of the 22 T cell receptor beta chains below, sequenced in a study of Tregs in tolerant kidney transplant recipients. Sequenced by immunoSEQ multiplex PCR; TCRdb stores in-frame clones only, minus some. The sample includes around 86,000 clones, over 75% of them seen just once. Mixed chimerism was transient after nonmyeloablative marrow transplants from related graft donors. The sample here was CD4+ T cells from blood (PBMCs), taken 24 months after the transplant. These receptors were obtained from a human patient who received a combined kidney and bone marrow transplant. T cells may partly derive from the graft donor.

The CDR3 DNA follows: TGTGCCAGCAGCACGGGACTAGTTACAGATACGCAGTATTTT. It is translated as CASSTGLVTDTQYF. The chain links TRBV7-2 to TRBJ2-3; 8 nucleotides line up with TRBD2. The CDR3 covers 14 residues. The V and J ends lost 5 bases and 3 bases, in that order; junction bases with no gene match: 4. Germline V gene sequence: CDR1 SGHTA, CDR2 FQGNSA.

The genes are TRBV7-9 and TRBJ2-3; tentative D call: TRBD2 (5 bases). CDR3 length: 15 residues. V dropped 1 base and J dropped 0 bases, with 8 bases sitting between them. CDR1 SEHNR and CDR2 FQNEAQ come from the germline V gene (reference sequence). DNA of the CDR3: TGTGCCAGCAGCTTAGGACGGACTAGCACAGATACGCAGTATTTT. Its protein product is CASSLGRTSTDTQYF.

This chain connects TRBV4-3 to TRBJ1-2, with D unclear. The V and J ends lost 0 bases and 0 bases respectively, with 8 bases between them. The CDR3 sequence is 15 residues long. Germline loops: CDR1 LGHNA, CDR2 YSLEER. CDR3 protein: CASSQDMPANYGYTF. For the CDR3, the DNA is TGCGCCAGCAGCCAAGATATGCCAGCTAACTATGGCTACACCTTC.

This chain's CDR3 is CASSLRIQASYEQYF. CDR3 nucleotide sequence: TGTGCCAGCAGCTTAAGGATCCAGGCCTCCTACGAGCAGTACTTC. V is TRBV7-2 and J is TRBJ2-7; D call uncertain. Looked up from germline, CDR1 is SGHTA and CDR2 is FQGNSA. V was pared by 2 bases and J by 0 bases, with 11 bases between. CDR3 length: 15 residues. The whole variable domain, filled in from reference TRBV7-2 and TRBJ2-7, reads GAGVSQSPSNKVTEKGKDVELRCDPISGHTALYWYRQSLGQGLEFLIYFQGNSAPDKSGLPSDRFSAERTGGSVSTLTIQRTQQEDSAVYLCASSLRIQASYEQYFGPGTRLTVT.

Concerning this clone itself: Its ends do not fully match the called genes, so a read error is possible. For the CDR3, the DNA is TGTGCCAGCAGTCACGGACAGGGGCGCGCGAACTCTGAAGCTTTCTTT. It specifies CASSHGQGRANSEAFF. The chain combines TRBV27 with TRBJ1-1; 9 positions match TRBD1. The CDR3 has 16 residues. CDR1 and CDR2 from the germline V gene are MNHEY and SMNVEV (reference sequence).

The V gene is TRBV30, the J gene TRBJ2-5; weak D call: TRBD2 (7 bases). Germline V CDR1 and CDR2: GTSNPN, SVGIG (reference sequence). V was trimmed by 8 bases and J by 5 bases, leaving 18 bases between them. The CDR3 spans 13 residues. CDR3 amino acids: CAAEGGGPETQYF. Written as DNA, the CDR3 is TGTGCCGCCGAGGGGGGGGGCCCCGAGACCCAGTACTTC.

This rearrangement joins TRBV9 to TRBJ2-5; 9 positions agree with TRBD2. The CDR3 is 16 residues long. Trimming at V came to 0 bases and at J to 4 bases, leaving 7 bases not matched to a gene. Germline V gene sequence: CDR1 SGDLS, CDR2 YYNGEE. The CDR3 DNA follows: TGTGCCAGCAGCGTAGGGGCGGGGGGGCGTCCAGAGACCCAGTACTTC. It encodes CASSVGAGGRPETQYF.

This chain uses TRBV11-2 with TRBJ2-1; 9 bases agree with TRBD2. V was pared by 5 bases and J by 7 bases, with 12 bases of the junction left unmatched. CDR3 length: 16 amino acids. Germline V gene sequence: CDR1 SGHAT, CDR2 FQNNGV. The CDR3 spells CASSKAGGRATNEQFF. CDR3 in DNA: TGTGCCAGCAGCAAGGCGGGCGGGAGGGCCACTAATGAGCAGTTCTTC.

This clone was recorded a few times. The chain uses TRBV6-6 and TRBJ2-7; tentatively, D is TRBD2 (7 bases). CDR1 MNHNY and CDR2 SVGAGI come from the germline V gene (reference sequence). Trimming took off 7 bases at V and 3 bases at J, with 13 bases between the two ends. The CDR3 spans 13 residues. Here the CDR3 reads CASTGGLGYEQYF. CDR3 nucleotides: TGTGCCAGCACGGGGGGCCTCGGCTACGAGCAGTACTTC.

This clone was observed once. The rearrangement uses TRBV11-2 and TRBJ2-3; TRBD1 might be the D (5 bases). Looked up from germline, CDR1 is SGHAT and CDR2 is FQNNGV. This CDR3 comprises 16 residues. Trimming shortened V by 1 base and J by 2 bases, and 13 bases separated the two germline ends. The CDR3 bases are TGTGCCAGCAGCTTAGGGGGCGGTAGGTTCACAGATACGCAGTATTTT. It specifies CASSLGGGRFTDTQYF.

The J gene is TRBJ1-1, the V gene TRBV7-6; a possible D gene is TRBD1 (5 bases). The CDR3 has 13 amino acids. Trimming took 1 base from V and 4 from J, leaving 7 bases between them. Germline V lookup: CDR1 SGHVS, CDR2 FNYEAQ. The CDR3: CASSLEGFTEAFF. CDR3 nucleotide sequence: TGTGCCAGCAGCTTAGAGGGGTTCACTGAAGCTTTCTTT.

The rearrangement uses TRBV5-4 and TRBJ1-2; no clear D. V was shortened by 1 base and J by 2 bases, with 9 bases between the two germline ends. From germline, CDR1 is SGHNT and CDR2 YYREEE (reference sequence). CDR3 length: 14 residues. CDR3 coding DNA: TGTGCCAGCAGCTTGAACCAGGCCAACTATGGCTACACCTTC. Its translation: CASSLNQANYGYTF.

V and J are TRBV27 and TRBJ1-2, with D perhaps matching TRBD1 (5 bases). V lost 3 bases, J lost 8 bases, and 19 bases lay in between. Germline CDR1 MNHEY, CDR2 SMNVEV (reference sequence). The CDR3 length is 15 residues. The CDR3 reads CASSLGLDRSRGYTF. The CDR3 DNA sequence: TGTGCCAGCAGTTTGGGTCTTGACAGATCTAGGGGCTACACCTTC.

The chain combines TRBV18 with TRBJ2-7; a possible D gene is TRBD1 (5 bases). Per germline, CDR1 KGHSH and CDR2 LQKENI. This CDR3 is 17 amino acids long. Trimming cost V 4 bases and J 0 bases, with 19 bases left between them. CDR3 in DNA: TGTGCCAGCTCACGAGGACAAGTTTATACTGTCTCCTACGAGCAGTACTTC. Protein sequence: CASSRGQVYTVSYEQYF.

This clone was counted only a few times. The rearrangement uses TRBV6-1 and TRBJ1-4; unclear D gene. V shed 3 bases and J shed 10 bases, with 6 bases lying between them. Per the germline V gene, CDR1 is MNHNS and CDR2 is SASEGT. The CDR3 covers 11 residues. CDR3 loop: CASSDFRKLFF. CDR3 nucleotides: TGTGCCAGCAGTGATTTCAGAAAACTGTTTTTT.

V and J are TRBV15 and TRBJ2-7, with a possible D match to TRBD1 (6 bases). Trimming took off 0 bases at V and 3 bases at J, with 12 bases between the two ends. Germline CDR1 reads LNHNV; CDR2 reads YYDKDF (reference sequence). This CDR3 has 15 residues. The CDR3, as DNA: TGTGCCACCAGCAGAGAAGGGGCAGGGGTCTACGAGCAGTACTTC. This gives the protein CATSREGAGVYEQYF. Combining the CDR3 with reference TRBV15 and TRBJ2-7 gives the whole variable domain DAMVIQNPRYQVTQFGKPVTLSCSQTLNHNVMYWYQQKSSQAPKLLFHYYDKDFNNEADTPDNFQSRRPNTSFCFLDIRSPGLGDTAMYLCATSREGAGVYEQYFGPGTRLTVT.

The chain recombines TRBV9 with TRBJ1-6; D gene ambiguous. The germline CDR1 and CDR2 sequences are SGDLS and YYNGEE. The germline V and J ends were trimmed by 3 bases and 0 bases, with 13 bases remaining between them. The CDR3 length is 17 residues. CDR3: CASSGRTGGSYNSPLHF. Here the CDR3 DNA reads TGTGCCAGCAGCGGGAGGACGGGAGGCTCCTATAATTCACCCCTCCACTTT.

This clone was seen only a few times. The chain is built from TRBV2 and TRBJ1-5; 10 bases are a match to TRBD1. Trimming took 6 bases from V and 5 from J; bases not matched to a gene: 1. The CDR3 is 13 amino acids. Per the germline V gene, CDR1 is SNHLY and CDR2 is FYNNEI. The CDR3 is CASRGTGDQPQHF. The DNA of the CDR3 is TGTGCCAGCAGGGGGACAGGGGATCAGCCCCAGCATTTT.

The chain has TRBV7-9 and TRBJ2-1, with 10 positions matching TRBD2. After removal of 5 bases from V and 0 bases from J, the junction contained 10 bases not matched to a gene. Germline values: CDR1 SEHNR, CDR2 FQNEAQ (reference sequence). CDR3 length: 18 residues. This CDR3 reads CASSQKSLAGGSYNEQFF. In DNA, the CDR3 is TGTGCCAGCAGCCAAAAAAGTTTAGCGGGAGGCTCCTACAATGAGCAGTTCTTC.

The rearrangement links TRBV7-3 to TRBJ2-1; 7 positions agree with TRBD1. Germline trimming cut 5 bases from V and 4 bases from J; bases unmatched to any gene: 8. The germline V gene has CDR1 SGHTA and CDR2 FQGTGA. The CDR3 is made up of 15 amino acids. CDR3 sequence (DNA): TGTGCCAGCAGCCAAGGGGGCAGTGCATACAATGAGCAGTTCTTC. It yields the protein CASSQGGSAYNEQFF.

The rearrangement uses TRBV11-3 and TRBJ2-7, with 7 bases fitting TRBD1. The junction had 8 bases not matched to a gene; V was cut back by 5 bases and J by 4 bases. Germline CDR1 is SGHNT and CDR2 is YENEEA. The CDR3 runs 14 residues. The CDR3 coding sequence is TGTGCCAGCAGCATCGGACAGGTTACGTACGAGCAGTACTTC. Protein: CASSIGQVTYEQYF.

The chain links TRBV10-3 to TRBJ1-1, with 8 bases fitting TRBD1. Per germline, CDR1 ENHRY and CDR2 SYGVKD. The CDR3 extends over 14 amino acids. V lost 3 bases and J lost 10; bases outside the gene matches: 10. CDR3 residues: CAISESWDRILAFF. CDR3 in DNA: TGTGCCATCAGTGAAAGTTGGGACAGGATCTTAGCTTTCTTT.